The T cell receptor (beta chain) under discussion was sequenced for a study of blood T cell repertoires in COVID-19. This table comes from immunoSEQ multiplex PCR, and its TCRdb copy is limited to in-frame clones, with some not included. This table holds 40,000 or so clones, 77% found once. The receptor's source is a woman in her sixties or seventies with acute or convalescent COVID-19. The sample comprised peripheral blood.

CDR3 nucleotide sequence: TGTGCCAGTAGCCCGGGGGGGTTTGATCAGCCCCAGCATTTT. Amino acids: CASSPGGFDQPQHF. The chain links TRBV19 to TRBJ1-5, with a weak D call TRBD1 (5 bases). V was pared by 6 bases and J by 5 bases, with 14 bases between. This CDR3 spans 14 amino acids. Germline CDR1 is LNHDA and CDR2 is SQIVND (reference sequence).